This passage covers 18 T cell receptor beta chains from one sample sequenced in a study of cytomegalovirus exposure and HLA in healthy donors. Use of 60 Vbeta and 13 Jbeta primers characterized the PCR. Profiling relied on immunoSEQ multiplex PCR, and the TCRdb table lists in-frame clones only, not all of them. The sample shows about 38,000 clones, approximately 90% of them seen only once. The sequenced sample was PBMCs. Receptors were obtained from a woman aged 40 to 50 in good health and CMV-seropositive.

This clone was seen a single time. J is TRBJ2-5 and V is TRBV5-4, with TRBD1 matching 7 bases. The V and J ends lost 2 bases and 9 bases, in that order; junction bases with no gene match: 10. This CDR3 has 14 amino acids. The V gene's germline CDR1 is SGHNT and CDR2 YYREEE (reference sequence). CDR3 bases: TGTGCCAGCAGCTTACCCGGTAACAGGGGTGCCCAGTACTTC. It translates to CASSLPGNRGAQYF.

The chain combines TRBV11-2 with TRBJ2-1; 8 positions match TRBD1. The length of the CDR3 is 15 residues. Trimming at V came to 4 bases and at J to 6 bases, leaving 8 bases not matched to a gene. CDR1 is SGHAT and CDR2 is FQNNGV in the germline V gene. In DNA, the CDR3 is TGTGCCAGCAGCTCCGAACCAGGGGGCATCAATGAGCAGTTCTTC. Translating gives CASSSEPGGINEQFF.

The CDR3 spells CASSYLGGGTEAFF. The CDR3 DNA sequence: TGTGCCAGCAGCTATTTAGGGGGTGGCACTGAAGCTTTCTTT. This chain uses TRBV7-9 with TRBJ1-1; maybe TRBD1 (6 bases). V dropped 4 bases and J dropped 4 bases, with 13 bases sitting between them. The V gene's germline CDR1 is SEHNR and CDR2 FQNEAQ (reference sequence). The CDR3 has 14 residues.

The chain has TRBV28 and TRBJ2-1; 8 nucleotides align to TRBD2. V lost 2 bases, J lost 4 bases, and 4 bases stayed unmatched. This CDR3 is built from 15 residues. Germline CDR1 is MDHEN and CDR2 is SYDVKM. CDR3 protein: CASSLAGGRYNEQFF. CDR3 in DNA: TGTGCCAGCAGTTTAGCGGGGGGCCGTTACAATGAGCAGTTCTTC. The entire variable domain, with the rest obtained from reference TRBV28 and TRBJ2-1, is as follows: DVKVTQSSRYLVKRTGEKVFLECVQDMDHENMFWYRQDPGLGLRLIYFSYDVKMKEKGDIPEGYSVSREKKERFSLILESASTNQTSMYLCASSLAGGRYNEQFFGPGTRLTVL.

This clone has a single count. The genes are TRBV28 and TRBJ1-4, with D unresolved. The CDR3 is made up of 16 amino acids. Per the germline V gene, CDR1 is MDHEN and CDR2 is SYDVKM. V lost 3 bases, J lost 7 bases, and 18 bases lay in between. CDR3 region: CASSFLVRAGGEKLFF. The CDR3 DNA is TGTGCCAGCAGTTTCCTCGTGAGGGCGGGTGGTGAAAAACTGTTTTTT.

Regarding this clone: The junction differs from germline at one of its ends, possibly a read error. The chain uses TRBV6-5 and TRBJ1-2; D gene unclear. CDR1 is MNHEY, CDR2 SVGAGI, per germline. The CDR3 sequence is 11 residues long. CDR3 sequence: CAGSQEGIYTF. The DNA for the CDR3 is TGTGCCGGCAGCCAGGAAGGTATTTACACCTTC.

The rearrangement joins TRBV7-2 to TRBJ2-3; 15 bases map to TRBD2. In germline, CDR1 is SGHTA, CDR2 FQGNSA. The CDR3 runs to 16 residues. The V segment lost 5 bases and the J segment 4 bases; nucleotides outside the gene matches: 4. DNA of the CDR3: TGTGCCAGCAGCAGACGGACTAGCGGGGGGGCAGATACGCAGTATTTT. The encoded protein is CASSRRTSGGADTQYF.

For this clone: An end of the junction does not agree with germline; a read error may underlie this. The chain has TRBV7-9 and TRBJ2-1, with D tentatively TRBD2 (5 bases). Germline CDR1 is SEHNR and CDR2 is FQNEAQ (reference sequence). The CDR3 is 12 amino acids. The CDR3 bases are TGTTCCAGCAGCTCTAGCCCGCATGAGCAGTTCTTC. Protein sequence: CSSSSSPHEQFF.

The rearrangement joins TRBV9 to TRBJ1-6, with D maybe TRBD1 (5 bases). Germline CDR1 is SGDLS and CDR2 is YYNGEE. The CDR3 length is 15 residues. Trimming left V 4 bases short and J 14 bases short, with 22 bases between. The CDR3 nucleotides read TGTGCCAGCAGCTGGGGGGGGGAAGGAGGTCGGGCCCTCCACTTT. Translating it yields CASSWGGEGGRALHF.

The CDR3 DNA reads TGTGCCAGCAGCCCTACACTAGCGGGGGGGCGTGAGACCCAGTACTTC. Translated: CASSPTLAGGRETQYF. This chain connects TRBV9 to TRBJ2-5; 13 bases line up with TRBD2. The CDR3 has 16 residues. Germline CDR1 reads SGDLS; CDR2 reads YYNGEE. V lost 4 bases and J lost 5; bases outside the gene matches: 8.

This rearrangement joins TRBV9 to TRBJ2-1, with a possible D match to TRBD1 (5 bases). Trimming removed 1 base from V and 0 bases from J, with 11 bases in between. Germline CDR1 is SGDLS and CDR2 is YYNGEE. The CDR3 extends over 16 amino acids. CDR3 DNA: TGTGCCAGCAGCGTATCAGGGTCAGCCTCCTACAATGAGCAGTTCTTC. Encoded protein: CASSVSGSASYNEQFF. Complete variable domain (other parts from reference TRBV9 and TRBJ2-1): DSGVTQTPKHLITATGQRVTLRCSPRSGDLSVYWYQQSLDQGLQFLIQYYNGEERAKGNILERFSAQQFPDLHSELNLSSLELGDSALYFCASSVSGSASYNEQFFGPGTRLTVL.

The rearrangement uses TRBV27 and TRBJ1-2, with 7 nucleotides matching TRBD1. Germline loops: CDR1 MNHEY, CDR2 SMNVEV (reference sequence). The ends lost 6 bases at V and 2 bases at J; junction bases unmatched: 6. The CDR3 loop spans 14 amino acids. The CDR3 coding sequence is TGTGCCAGCAGGAAGACAGGGTACAACTATGGCTACACCTTC. Residues: CASRKTGYNYGYTF.

The chain combines TRBV5-1 with TRBJ2-5, with 8 bases aligning to TRBD1. Germline V CDR1 and CDR2: SGHRS, YFSETQ. The ends lost 0 bases at V and 5 bases at J; junction bases unmatched: 9. The CDR3 is 16 residues long. The CDR3 sequence is CASSLAPGQDWETQYF. The DNA of the CDR3 is TGCGCCAGCAGCTTGGCCCCGGGACAGGATTGGGAGACCCAGTACTTC.

This chain uses TRBV7-3 with TRBJ2-6; the match to TRBD1 covers 7 bases. Germline values: CDR1 SGHTA, CDR2 FQGTGA. Trimming cost V 4 bases and J 0 bases; bases outside gene matches: 3. The CDR3 has 16 residues. The CDR3 DNA is TGTGCCAGCAGCTCGACAGGGCGCTCTGGGGCCAACGTCCTGACTTTC. Its translation is CASSSTGRSGANVLTF. Combining the CDR3 with reference TRBV7-3 and TRBJ2-6 gives the whole variable domain GAGVSQTPSNKVTEKGKYVELRCDPISGHTALYWYRQSLGQGPEFLIYFQGTGAADDSGLPNDRFFAVRPEGSVSTLKIQRTERGDSAVYLCASSSTGRSGANVLTFGAGSRLTVL.

V and J are TRBV11-3 and TRBJ1-1, with D possibly TRBD1 on 5 matching bases. Trimming left V 3 bases short and J 4 bases short, with 12 bases between. This CDR3 region has 14 residues. Germline-derived CDR1 and CDR2 are SGHNT and YENEEA. This CDR3 reads CASSFRGASTEAFF. DNA of the CDR3: TGTGCCAGCAGCTTTCGTGGGGCAAGCACTGAAGCTTTCTTT.

This rearrangement joins TRBV7-3 to TRBJ2-5; tentatively, D is TRBD2 (7 bases). The J call is in doubt because the DNA end fits TRBJ2-7 better. The germline CDR1 and CDR2 sequences are SGHTA and FQGTGA. The CDR3 has 14 residues. This chain's CDR3 is CASSLGGGASEQYF. CDR3 coding DNA: TGTGCCAGCAGCTTAGGAGGGGGGGCTAGCGAGCAGTACTTC.

This chain uses TRBV27 with TRBJ1-1, with 9 positions matching TRBD1. This CDR3 has 14 amino acids. Germline CDR1 and CDR2: MNHEY and SMNVEV (reference sequence). V lost 10 bases, J lost 4 bases, and 10 bases stayed unmatched. CDR3 bases: TGTGCCACCGGGGAGCGGACAGGGGCCACTGAAGCTTTCTTT. Translated: CATGERTGATEAFF.

The chain links TRBV4-3 to TRBJ2-7; TRBD1 matches at 8 bases. There are 16 residues in the CDR3. With 1 base clipped from V and 5 bases from J, the junction kept 10 bases outside the gene matches. Germline CDR1 reads LGHNA; CDR2 reads YSLEER. CDR3 coding DNA: TGCGCCAGCAGCCAAGGGACAGGGCCCGGGCAGGACGAGCAGTACTTC. Translated, it gives CASSQGTGPGQDEQYF.